The present T cell receptor (beta chain) was sequenced within a study of Ad26.COV2.S vaccination and SARS-CoV-2 variants. V was trimmed by 2 bases and J by 10 bases, leaving 10 bases between them. Per germline, CDR1 SQVTM and CDR2 ANQGSEA. The CDR3 is 11 amino acids. Profiling relied on immunoSEQ multiplex PCR, and the TCRdb table lists in-frame clones only, not all of them. The sample carries around 300,000 clones, 80% to 90% recorded once. Treatment specified: 15 to 20 received Ad26.COV2.S at low or high dose, single or two shots; roughly 5 received placebo; per-sample allocation not given. Sampling took place 63 days after the first vaccine or placebo injection.

The chain is built from TRBV29-1 and TRBJ2-3, with D possibly matching TRBD2 (5 bases). The sample was peripheral blood, taken in a trial of Ad26.COV2.S vaccine versus placebo. The TCR was taken from a person between 18 and 59 years old who received the Ad26.COV2.S COVID-19 vaccine or a placebo. The CDR3 is CSVEKEGSQYF. The CDR3 coding sequence is TGCAGCGTTGAAAAAGAGGGCTCGCAGTATTTT.